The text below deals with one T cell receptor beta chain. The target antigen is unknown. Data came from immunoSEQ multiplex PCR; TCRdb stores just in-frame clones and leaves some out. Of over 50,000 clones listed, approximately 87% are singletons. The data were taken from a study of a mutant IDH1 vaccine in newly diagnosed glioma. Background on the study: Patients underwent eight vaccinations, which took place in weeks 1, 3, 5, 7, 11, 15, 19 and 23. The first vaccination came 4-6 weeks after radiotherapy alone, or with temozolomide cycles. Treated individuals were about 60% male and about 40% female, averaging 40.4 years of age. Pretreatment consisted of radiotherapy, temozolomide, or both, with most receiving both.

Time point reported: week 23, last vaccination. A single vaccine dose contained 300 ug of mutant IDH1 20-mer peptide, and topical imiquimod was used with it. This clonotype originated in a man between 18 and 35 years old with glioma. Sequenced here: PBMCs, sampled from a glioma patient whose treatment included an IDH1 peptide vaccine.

CDR3 residues: CASSVVPGLGNEQFF. Written as DNA, the CDR3 is TGTGCCAGCAGCGTAGTCCCAGGGCTGGGCAATGAGCAGTTCTTC. This chain uses TRBV9 with TRBJ2-1; tentative D call: TRBD1 (5 bases). This CDR3 is built from 15 residues. Trimming took off 0 bases at V and 6 bases at J, with 13 bases between the two ends. The V gene's germline CDR1 is SGDLS and CDR2 YYNGEE.